A selection of T cell receptor beta chains follows, all from one sample in a study of blood T cell repertoires in COVID-19. Method: immunoSEQ multiplex PCR; TCRdb's copy keeps in-frame clones and lacks some. The sample consists of roughly 110,000 clones, approximately 85% of them appearing once. Sequenced sample: peripheral blood. Source of these receptors: a woman in her sixties or seventies with COVID-19, enrolled during active disease. CDR3s include the opening cysteine and the closing phenylalanine or tryptophan. Each record gives: V gene, J gene, CDR3 protein.

v_call: TRBV2
j_call: TRBJ1-5
cdr3_aa: CATQRTGDQPQHF

v_call: TRBV19
j_call: TRBJ1-2
cdr3_aa: CASSIDAPYTRRLNYGYTF

v_call: TRBV5-1
j_call: TRBJ2-3
cdr3_aa: CASSSGVRSSTDTQYF

v_call: TRBV7-8
j_call: TRBJ1-2
cdr3_aa: CASSLAAGRGYTF

v_call: TRBV9
j_call: TRBJ1-2
cdr3_aa: CASSVAGGAYGYTF

v_call: TRBV7-8
j_call: TRBJ1-6
cdr3_aa: CASSLETGWSPLHF

v_call: TRBV6-5
j_call: TRBJ2-2
cdr3_aa: CASSSWTRNTGELFF

v_call: TRBV19
j_call: TRBJ2-7
cdr3_aa: CASSIAAGKTYEQYF

v_call: TRBV30
j_call: TRBJ2-7
cdr3_aa: CAWSVARVQYF

v_call: TRBV19
j_call: TRBJ1-3
cdr3_aa: CASSNTGVGNTIYF

v_call: TRBV6-1
j_call: TRBJ1-2
cdr3_aa: CASSEPGASHGNYGYTF

v_call: TRBV12-3/TRBV12-4
j_call: TRBJ1-1
cdr3_aa: CASTWTDNTEAFF

v_call: TRBV25-1
j_call: TRBJ2-3
cdr3_aa: CASSQGLTDTQYF

v_call: TRBV5-1
j_call: TRBJ2-2
cdr3_aa: CASSSRLAGATGELFF

v_call: TRBV14
j_call: TRBJ2-4
cdr3_aa: CASSQDWPKNIQYF

v_call: TRBV6-4
j_call: TRBJ2-2
cdr3_aa: CASSDGGGDTGELFF

v_call: TRBV3-1/TRBV3-2
j_call: TRBJ1-4
cdr3_aa: CASSPNRAATNEKLFF

v_call: TRBV25-1
j_call: TRBJ2-2
cdr3_aa: CASRGRAPTGELFF

v_call: TRBV4-1
j_call: TRBJ1-3
cdr3_aa: CASSQRGLGSGNTIYF

v_call: TRBV7-2
j_call: TRBJ1-3
cdr3_aa: CASSLARQRTGNTIYF

v_call: TRBV18
j_call: TRBJ1-1
cdr3_aa: CASSPPFTYGTGKNTEAFF

v_call: TRBV5-1
j_call: TRBJ2-1
cdr3_aa: CASSFPGLAGLEQFF

v_call: TRBV9
j_call: TRBJ2-7
cdr3_aa: CASSRQGESYEQYF

v_call: TRBV6-5
j_call: TRBJ1-2
cdr3_aa: CASSPYGENYGYTF

v_call: TRBV14
j_call: TRBJ1-4
cdr3_aa: CASSRIQGAFNEKLFF

v_call: TRBV3-1/TRBV3-2
j_call: TRBJ2-3
cdr3_aa: CASSQDVPAGRDTQYF